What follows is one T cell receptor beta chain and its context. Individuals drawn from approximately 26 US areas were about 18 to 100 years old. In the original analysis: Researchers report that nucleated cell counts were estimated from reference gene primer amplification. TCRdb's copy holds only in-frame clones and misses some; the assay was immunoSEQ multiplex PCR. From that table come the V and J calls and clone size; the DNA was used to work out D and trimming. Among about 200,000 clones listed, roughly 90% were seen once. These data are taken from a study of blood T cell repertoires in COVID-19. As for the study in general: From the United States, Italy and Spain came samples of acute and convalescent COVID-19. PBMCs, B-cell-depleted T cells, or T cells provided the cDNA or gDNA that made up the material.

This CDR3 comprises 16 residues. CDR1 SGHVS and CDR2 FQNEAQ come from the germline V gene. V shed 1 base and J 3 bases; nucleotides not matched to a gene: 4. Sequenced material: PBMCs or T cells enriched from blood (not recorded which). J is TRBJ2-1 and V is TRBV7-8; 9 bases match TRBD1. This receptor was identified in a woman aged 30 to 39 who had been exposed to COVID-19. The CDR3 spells CASSLGTGEGYNEQFF. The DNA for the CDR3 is TGTGCCAGCAGCTTAGGGACAGGGGAGGGCTACAATGAGCAGTTCTTC.